These 8 T cell receptor beta chains came from one sample sequenced in a study of OX40 agonist ivuxolimab in advanced cancers. Only in-frame clones appear in the TCRdb table, and some are missing; sequencing was by immunoSEQ multiplex PCR. This table holds around 70,000 clones, about 85% found once. The source material was CD4+ or CD8+ T cells sorted from blood, sampled in a trial of the OX40 agonist ivuxolimab. The receptors come from an adult with an advanced solid tumor such as melanoma, head and neck, liver or kidney cancer.

V usage is TRBV19 and J usage is TRBJ2-7, with 9 bases fitting TRBD1. The germline CDR1 and CDR2 sequences are LNHDA and SQIVND (reference sequence). There are 15 residues in the CDR3. J was trimmed by 2 bases and V by 3 bases; bases with no gene match: 5. The DNA of the CDR3 is TGTGCCAGTAGTATCGCCGGGACAGGGACCTACGAGCAGTACTTC. Translation gives CASSIAGTGTYEQYF.

The chain recombines TRBV9 with TRBJ2-7, with D tentatively TRBD1 (6 bases). The germline V gene has CDR1 SGDLS and CDR2 YYNGEE. Trimming took 2 bases from V and 6 from J, leaving 12 bases between them. The CDR3 extends over 13 amino acids. The CDR3 bases are TGTGCCAGCAGCGTCGGACAGTTAAGCGAGCAGTACTTC. This sequence encodes CASSVGQLSEQYF.

This clone was seen more than once but under ten times. The rearrangement links TRBV7-2 to TRBJ1-3; 10 nucleotides align to TRBD1. The V gene end was trimmed by 5 bases and the J gene end by 1 base; junction bases not matched to a gene: 8. Germline V CDR1 and CDR2: SGHTA, FQGNSA. The CDR3 contains 17 residues. This chain's CDR3 is CASSTSGTGASGNTIYF. CDR3 sequence (DNA): TGTGCCAGCAGCACATCCGGGACAGGGGCGTCTGGAAACACCATATATTTT.

The rearrangement uses TRBV5-6 and TRBJ2-2, with 8 bases fitting TRBD1. This CDR3 spans 17 amino acids. V lost 2 bases, J lost 4 bases, and 10 bases stayed unmatched. Germline V CDR1 and CDR2: SGHDT, YYEEEE. CDR3 bases: TGTGCCAGCAGCTTTTCGAGGGACAGGACTTCCACCGGGGAGCTGTTTTTT. Translation gives CASSFSRDRTSTGELFF.

CDR3 DNA: TGTGCCAGCTCAAAGGGCAGGATAGAGACCCAGTACTTC. Translating it yields CASSKGRIETQYF. The chain has TRBV18 and TRBJ2-5; D is unresolved. Germline V lookup: CDR1 KGHSH, CDR2 LQKENI. CDR3 length: 13 amino acids. V gave up 5 bases and J gave up 4 bases, with 11 bases separating them.

The chain links TRBV7-7 to TRBJ2-2; possible D gene TRBD2, 5 bases. This CDR3 comprises 14 residues. Germline CDR1 is SSHAT and CDR2 is FNYEAQ (reference sequence). DNA for the CDR3: TGTGCTTGCAAGAAGGAGGTTGGCACCGGGGAGCTGTTTTTT. Protein: CACKKEVGTGELFF.

The rearrangement joins TRBV4-3 to TRBJ2-7; TRBD1 matches at 9 bases. Germline loops: CDR1 LGHNA, CDR2 YSLEER. With V trimmed by 3 bases and J by 3 bases, 3 bases remained unmatched. This CDR3 has 14 amino acids. The DNA of the CDR3 is TGCGCCAGCAGCCAGGGGACAGGGTTCTACGAGCAGTACTTC. Protein product: CASSQGTGFYEQYF.

This clone has a single count. The genes are TRBV19 and TRBJ2-3; possibly TRBD1 or TRBD2 for D (7 bases each). Germline V gives CDR1 LNHDA, CDR2 SQIVND (reference sequence). CDR3 length equals 17 residues. V was pared by 6 bases and J by 3 bases, with 22 bases between. CDR3 nucleotides: TGTGCCAGTAGATTCCGCCCTCAGGGGGGGGAAACAGATACGCAGTATTTT. This encodes CASRFRPQGGETDTQYF.